Shown below are 17 T cell receptor beta chains from a single sample sequenced in a study of shared clonotypes between healthy human individuals. CD45RO-negative, CCR7-positively selected cells formed the naive CD8 fraction, excluding terminally differentiated effector memory CD45RA+ cells. The assay was immunoSEQ multiplex PCR, and TCRdb's table has in-frame clones only and misses some. The table records hundreds of thousands of clones, about 90% of them present only once. Source material: naive CD8+ T cells sorted from blood. Receptors originate from a man younger than 40 in good health.

The J gene is TRBJ1-1, the V gene TRBV21-1; TRBD1 reflects the table's D call only, with no check against the DNA. TRBV21-1 is described as a pseudogene. There are 16 residues in the CDR3. CDR3 in DNA: TGTGCCAGCAGCAACGACAGACAATACAGGGAATTTGAAGCTTTCTTT. This codes for CASSNDRQYREFEAFF.

V gene TRBV10-2 combines with J gene TRBJ1-2; 12 bases are a match to TRBD1. Germline CDR1 WSHSY, CDR2 SAAADI. Losses at the gene ends were 8 bases for V and 3 bases for J; bases not matched to a gene: 22. The CDR3 is 20 residues long. The CDR3 loop is CASRGSRTRDRGRIDYGYTF. The DNA for the CDR3 is TGCGCCAGCCGCGGGTCGCGCACCCGGGACAGGGGGCGGATAGACTATGGCTACACCTTC.

The rearrangement joins TRBV7-6 to TRBJ2-7; TRBD2 matches 10 bases. The CDR3 runs 14 residues. V shed 4 bases and J 9 bases; nucleotides not matched to a gene: 9. CDR1 is SGHVS, CDR2 FNYEAQ, per germline. The CDR3 bases are TGTGCCAGCAGCTCTAGCGGGAGTAGATGGGGGCAGTACTTC. Translated: CASSSSGSRWGQYF.

The genes are TRBV27 and TRBJ2-3, with a tentative D call TRBD1 (5 bases). Trimming took 5 bases from V and 4 from J, leaving 19 bases between them. Germline loops: CDR1 MNHEY, CDR2 SMNVEV (reference sequence). The CDR3 consists of 16 residues. CDR3 loop: CASSPQTVFGPDTQYF. The CDR3 coding sequence is TGTGCCAGCAGTCCCCAGACAGTTTTTGGGCCAGATACGCAGTATTTT.

The sample holds one count of this clone. This chain links TRBV7-3 with TRBJ1-1; tentative D call: TRBD1 (5 bases). Germline V gene data show CDR1 as SGHTA and CDR2 as FQGTGA. V was trimmed by 5 bases and J by 5 bases, leaving 12 bases between them. This CDR3 has 13 amino acids. The CDR3 DNA follows: TGTGCCAGCAGCCTAGACTCAGGGACTGAAGCTTTCTTT. This translates into CASSLDSGTEAFF.

This chain links TRBV7-2 with TRBJ2-1; TRBD2 matches at 7 bases. Per germline, CDR1 SGHTA and CDR2 FQGNSA. This CDR3 has 15 residues. The V segment lost 0 bases and the J segment 2 bases; nucleotides outside the gene matches: 1. The CDR3 loop is CASSLAAGAYNEQFF. The CDR3 DNA reads TGTGCCAGCAGCTTAGCGGCGGGAGCCTACAATGAGCAGTTCTTC.

The V and J genes are TRBV28 and TRBJ1-1; D not certain. This CDR3 comprises 15 residues. Germline CDR1 is MDHEN and CDR2 is SYDVKM. V lost 5 bases and J lost 3, with 16 bases in between. This CDR3 reads CASSPNPRRDTEAFF. CDR3 sequence (DNA): TGTGCCAGCAGTCCAAATCCAAGACGGGACACTGAAGCTTTCTTT.

This rearrangement joins TRBV16 to TRBJ2-3, with D hard to call. V lost 4 bases to trimming and J lost 0 bases, with 8 bases between them. Germline assignment: CDR1 KGHSY and CDR2 FQNENV. The CDR3 length is 14 residues. The CDR3 reads CASSRKQSTDTQYF. The CDR3 DNA reads TGTGCCAGCAGCCGCAAACAGAGCACAGATACGCAGTATTTT.

The chain recombines TRBV7-2 with TRBJ2-1, with 7 bases aligning to TRBD1. The CDR3 sequence is 15 residues long. The V and J ends lost 5 bases and 3 bases, in that order; junction bases with no gene match: 7. Germline V gene data show CDR1 as SGHTA and CDR2 as FQGNSA. The CDR3 region is CASSQRQGIYNEQFF. CDR3 coding DNA: TGTGCCAGCAGCCAAAGACAGGGTATCTACAATGAGCAGTTCTTC.

The V and J genes are TRBV9 and TRBJ2-1; D call uncertain. The germline gives CDR1 SGDLS, CDR2 YYNGEE. With 3 bases removed from V and 4 bases from J, the gap between germline ends came to 14 bases. The CDR3 consists of 15 residues. CDR3 protein: CASSEMVGAYNEQFF. For the CDR3, the DNA is TGTGCCAGCAGCGAAATGGTAGGAGCTTACAATGAGCAGTTCTTC.

This rearrangement joins TRBV7-8 to TRBJ2-1, with D perhaps TRBD1 (6 bases). V dropped 0 bases and J dropped 2 bases, with 8 bases sitting between them. CDR1 SGHVS and CDR2 FQNEAQ come from the germline V gene. The CDR3 contains 15 residues. The CDR3 nucleotides read TGTGCCAGCAGCTTAGCTAGGACAGCCTACAATGAGCAGTTCTTC. Protein product: CASSLARTAYNEQFF.

V and J are TRBV28 and TRBJ2-1; 8 nucleotides line up with TRBD2. V trimming: 6 bases; J trimming: 2 bases; junction bases outside the gene matches: 3. This CDR3 spans 14 amino acids. Germline V lookup: CDR1 MDHEN, CDR2 SYDVKM. CDR3 region: CASRQAGAYNEQFF. The CDR3 coding sequence is TGTGCCAGCAGACAAGCGGGAGCCTACAATGAGCAGTTCTTC.

This clone was picked up one time. J is TRBJ2-1 and V is TRBV7-2; 7 bases align to TRBD1. This CDR3 has 16 amino acids. Losses at the gene ends were 0 bases for V and 8 bases for J; bases not matched to a gene: 10. The germline gives CDR1 SGHTA, CDR2 FQGNSA. CDR3 sequence reads: CASSLARTGRRHEQFF. DNA for the CDR3: TGTGCCAGCAGCTTAGCTAGGACAGGACGCCGCCATGAGCAGTTCTTC.

The rearrangement joins TRBV5-4 to TRBJ2-7; TRBD2 agrees at 7 bases. The germline CDR1 and CDR2 sequences are SGHNT and YYREEE (reference sequence). V shed 4 bases and J 2 bases; nucleotides not matched to a gene: 12. The CDR3 loop spans 16 amino acids. Here the CDR3 reads CASSPLSTSATYEQYF. For the CDR3, the DNA is TGTGCCAGCAGCCCACTTTCCACTAGCGCGACCTACGAGCAGTACTTC. The whole variable domain, remainder taken from reference TRBV5-4 and TRBJ2-7, is ETGVTQSPTHLIKTRGQQVTLRCSSQSGHNTVSWYQQALGQGPQFIFQYYREEENGRGNFPPRFSGLQFPNYSSELNVNALELDDSALYLCASSPLSTSATYEQYFGPGTRLTVT.

The chain couples TRBV9 to TRBJ1-5; D perhaps matches TRBD1 (6 bases). CDR3 size: 16 residues. Germline CDR1 and CDR2: SGDLS and YYNGEE. Trimming removed 2 bases from V and 5 bases from J, with 17 bases in between. As DNA, the CDR3 is TGTGCCAGCAGCGTGGGGGATGGGGGGCACGATCAGCCCCAGCATTTT. This sequence encodes CASSVGDGGHDQPQHF. Based on the CDR3 plus reference TRBV9 and TRBJ1-5, the full variable domain is DSGVTQTPKHLITATGQRVTLRCSPRSGDLSVYWYQQSLDQGLQFLIQYYNGEERAKGNILERFSAQQFPDLHSELNLSSLELGDSALYFCASSVGDGGHDQPQHFGDGTRLSIL.

The rearrangement links TRBV15 to TRBJ2-2, with 7 nucleotides matching TRBD2. Trimming took 0 bases from V and 3 from J; bases not matched to a gene: 7. Germline loops: CDR1 LNHNV, CDR2 YYDKDF (reference sequence). The CDR3 contains 17 residues. The CDR3 DNA is TGTGCCACCAGCAGAGAAGGGCTAGCGGAAGACACCGGGGAGCTGTTTTTT. As protein: CATSREGLAEDTGELFF.

On this clone: This sample includes further DNA sequences coding for the same CDR3. The chain employs TRBV27 and TRBJ2-7; D unresolved. The V gene lost 4 bases and the J gene lost 7 bases, with 8 bases spanning the gap. The CDR3 runs to 11 residues. The germline V gene has CDR1 MNHEY and CDR2 SMNVEV (reference sequence). CDR3: CASSSSGEQYF. For the CDR3, the DNA is TGTGCCAGCAGTTCCTCTGGGGAGCAGTACTTC.